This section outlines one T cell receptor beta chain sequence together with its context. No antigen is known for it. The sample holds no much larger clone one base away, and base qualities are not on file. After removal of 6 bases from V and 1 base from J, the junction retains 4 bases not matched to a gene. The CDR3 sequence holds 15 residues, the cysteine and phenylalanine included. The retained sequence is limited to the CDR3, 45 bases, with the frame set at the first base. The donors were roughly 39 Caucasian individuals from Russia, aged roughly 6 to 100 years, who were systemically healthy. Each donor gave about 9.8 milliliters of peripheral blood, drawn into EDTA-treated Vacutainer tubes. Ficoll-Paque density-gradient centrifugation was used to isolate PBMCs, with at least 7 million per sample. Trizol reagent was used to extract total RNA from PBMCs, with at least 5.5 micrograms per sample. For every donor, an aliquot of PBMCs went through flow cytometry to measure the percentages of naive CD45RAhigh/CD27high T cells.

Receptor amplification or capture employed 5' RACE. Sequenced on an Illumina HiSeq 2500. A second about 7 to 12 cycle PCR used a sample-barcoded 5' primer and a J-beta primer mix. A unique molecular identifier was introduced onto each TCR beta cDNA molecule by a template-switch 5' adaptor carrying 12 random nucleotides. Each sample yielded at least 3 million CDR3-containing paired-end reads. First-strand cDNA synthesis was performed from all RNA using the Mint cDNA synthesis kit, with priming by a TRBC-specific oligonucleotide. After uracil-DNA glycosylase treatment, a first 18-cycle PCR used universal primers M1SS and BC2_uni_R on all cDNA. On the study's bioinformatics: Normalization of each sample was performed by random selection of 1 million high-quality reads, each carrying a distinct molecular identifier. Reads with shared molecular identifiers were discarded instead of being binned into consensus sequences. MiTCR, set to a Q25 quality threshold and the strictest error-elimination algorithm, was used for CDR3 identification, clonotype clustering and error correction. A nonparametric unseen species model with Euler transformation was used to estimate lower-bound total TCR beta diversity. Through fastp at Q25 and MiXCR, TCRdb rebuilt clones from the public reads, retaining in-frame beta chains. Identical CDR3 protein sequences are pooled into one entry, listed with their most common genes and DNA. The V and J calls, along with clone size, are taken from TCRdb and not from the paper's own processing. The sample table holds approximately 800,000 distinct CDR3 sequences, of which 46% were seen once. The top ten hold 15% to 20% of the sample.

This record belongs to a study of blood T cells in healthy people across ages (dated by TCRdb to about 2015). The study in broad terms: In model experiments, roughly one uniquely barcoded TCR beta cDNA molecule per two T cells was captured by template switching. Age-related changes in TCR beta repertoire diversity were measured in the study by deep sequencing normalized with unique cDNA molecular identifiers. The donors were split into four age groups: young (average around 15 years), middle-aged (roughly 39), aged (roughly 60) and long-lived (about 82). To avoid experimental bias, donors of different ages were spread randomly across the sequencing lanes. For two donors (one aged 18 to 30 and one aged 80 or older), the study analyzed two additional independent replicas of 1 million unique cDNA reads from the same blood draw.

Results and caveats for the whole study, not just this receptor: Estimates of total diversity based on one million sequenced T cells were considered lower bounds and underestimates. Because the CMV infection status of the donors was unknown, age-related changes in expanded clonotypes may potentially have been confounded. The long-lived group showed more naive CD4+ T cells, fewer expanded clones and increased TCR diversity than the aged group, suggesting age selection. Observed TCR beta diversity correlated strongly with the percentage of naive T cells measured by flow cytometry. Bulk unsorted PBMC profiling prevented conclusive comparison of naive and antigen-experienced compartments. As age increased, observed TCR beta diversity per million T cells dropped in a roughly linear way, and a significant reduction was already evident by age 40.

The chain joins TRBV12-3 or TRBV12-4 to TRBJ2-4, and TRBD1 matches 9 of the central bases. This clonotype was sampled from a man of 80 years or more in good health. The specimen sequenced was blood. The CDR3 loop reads CASSQGTGAKNIQYF. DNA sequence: TGTGCCAGCAGCCAAGGGACAGGGGCCAAAAACATTCAGTACTTC.